Each of the 23 T cell receptor beta chains below was sequenced from the same sample in a study of T-cell reconstitution after alpha-beta-depleted transplantation in children. TCRbeta library construction was performed incorporating unique molecular identifiers. TCRdb itself ran the PCR reads through MiXCR, one entry per CDR3 protein. This repertoire shows about 980,000 distinct CDR3 sequences, about 31% found once; its top ten account for roughly 28%. The sample in question was PBMCs, mostly from graft donor cells, obtained 360 days after TCRalphabeta/CD19-depleted stem cell transplant. The receptors shown here come from a boy under three years old who had a stem cell transplant for SCID, so the T cells may come from the graft donor.

V is TRBV5-1 and J is TRBJ2-3; 7 nucleotides align to TRBD2. CDR3 size: 15 residues. CDR1 and CDR2 (germline): SGHRS, YFSETQ. V shed 2 bases and J 2 bases; nucleotides not matched to a gene: 5. CDR3 bases: TGCGCCAGCAGCTTTGGAGCGGGGAACACAGATACGCAGTATTTT. Protein: CASSFGAGNTDTQYF.

This clonotype has a handful of counts. This chain uses TRBV12-3 or TRBV12-4 with TRBJ1-1; D gene uncertain. The CDR3 spans 12 residues. The V end lost 3 bases, the J end lost 9 bases, and 11 bases lay between the germline ends. CDR3 amino acids: CASSFIHPQAFF. The CDR3 nucleotides read TGTGCCAGCAGTTTTATACACCCACAAGCTTTCTTT.

This chain links TRBV18 with TRBJ2-6; 7 bases fit TRBD1. This CDR3 contains 18 residues. CDR1 and CDR2 (germline): KGHSH, LQKENI. With V trimmed by 4 bases and J by 0 bases, 9 bases remained unmatched. In DNA form, the CDR3 reads TGTGCCAGCTCACGCAAAGACAGGGCGAACTCTGGGGCCAACGTCCTGACTTTC. This encodes CASSRKDRANSGANVLTF.

This clonotype was recorded a few times. The rearrangement joins TRBV20-1 to TRBJ2-3, with a possible D match to TRBD2 (6 bases). The CDR3 is made up of 13 amino acids. V gave up 3 bases and J gave up 0 bases, with 7 bases separating them. Germline V CDR1 and CDR2: DFQATT, SNEGSKA (reference sequence). The CDR3 bases are TGCAGTGCTAGCGGGACTAGCACAGATACGCAGTATTTT. Protein: CSASGTSTDTQYF.

The chain combines TRBV3-1 with TRBJ1-1, with a weak D call TRBD1 (5 bases). With 0 bases removed from V and 5 bases from J, the gap between germline ends came to 19 bases. The CDR3 has 17 amino acids. The V gene's germline CDR1 is LGHDT and CDR2 YNNKEL (reference sequence). The CDR3 spells CASSQDPNKVGATEAFF. The CDR3 nucleotides are TGTGCCAGCAGCCAAGACCCTAACAAGGTCGGGGCAACTGAAGCTTTCTTT.

This clonotype came up a few times. The chain has TRBV7-3 and TRBJ2-2; 7 nucleotides align to TRBD1. The CDR3 totals 18 residues. The V segment lost 5 bases and the J segment 0 bases; nucleotides outside the gene matches: 12. CDR1 and CDR2 from the germline V gene are SGHTA and FQGTGA. CDR3: CASSLGDSLASNTGELFF. The CDR3 DNA follows: TGTGCCAGCAGCCTAGGGGACAGCCTCGCCTCGAACACCGGGGAGCTGTTTTTT.

The CDR3 region has the DNA TGTGCCAGCAGCTTACAGGGGCTCACCTACGAGCAGTACTTC. Translation gives CASSLQGLTYEQYF. The chain employs TRBV11-1 and TRBJ2-7; D might be TRBD1 (6 bases). From germline, CDR1 is SGHAT and CDR2 FQDESV (reference sequence). CDR3 length: 14 residues. Between the trimmed V and J ends, which lost 2 bases and 2 bases, there was a span of 10 bases.

This clonotype was detected only a few times. The rearrangement joins TRBV3-1 to TRBJ2-5; 12 bases are shared with TRBD2. From germline, CDR1 is LGHDT and CDR2 YNNKEL (reference sequence). The V segment lost 4 bases and the J segment 3 bases; nucleotides outside the gene matches: 3. The CDR3 totals 15 residues. Written as DNA, the CDR3 is TGTGCCAGCAGCCTCGGACTAGCGGGGAAAGAGACCCAGTACTTC. This translates into CASSLGLAGKETQYF.

The chain has TRBV20-1 and TRBJ2-5; the D gene is possibly TRBD2 (5 bases). V lost 5 bases and J 1 base, leaving 8 bases between the germline ends. This CDR3 has 12 amino acids. Per germline, CDR1 DFQATT and CDR2 SNEGSKA (reference sequence). The CDR3 loop is CSAGSFQETQYF. The CDR3 DNA is TGCAGTGCTGGGAGTTTCCAAGAGACCCAGTACTTC.

The chain is built from TRBV20-1 and TRBJ1-1; 9 bases are shared with TRBD1. This CDR3 contains 14 residues. Germline V lookup: CDR1 DFQATT, CDR2 SNEGSKA (reference sequence). With 2 bases clipped from V and 3 bases from J, the junction kept 4 bases outside the gene matches. DNA for the CDR3: TGCAGTGCTAGACGACAGGGGGAGCACACTGAAGCTTTCTTT. Its translation is CSARRQGEHTEAFF.

V and J are TRBV29-1 and TRBJ1-1, with D maybe TRBD1 (5 bases). Trimming took 5 bases from V and 7 from J, leaving 23 bases between them. The CDR3 is 15 residues long. CDR1 is SQVTM and CDR2 is ANQGSEA in the germline V gene. CDR3 sequence: CSVCPPDHLQGEAFF. CDR3 sequence (DNA): TGCAGCGTTTGCCCCCCAGATCACCTCCAGGGTGAAGCTTTCTTT.

This clonotype has just a few counts. The CDR3 DNA follows: TGCAGCGTTGTCGGACGGCGGGGGGGCTCTGAGCAGTTCTTC. This translates into CSVVGRRGGSEQFF. The genes are TRBV29-1 and TRBJ2-1; 9 positions match TRBD2. The germline gives CDR1 SQVTM, CDR2 ANQGSEA. After removal of 4 bases from V and 9 bases from J, the junction contained 10 bases not matched to a gene. The CDR3 runs 14 residues.

This clonotype came up a few times. The chain is built from TRBV20-1 and TRBJ2-7; 9 bases line up with TRBD1. Per germline, CDR1 DFQATT and CDR2 SNEGSKA (reference sequence). V lost 6 bases to trimming and J lost 2 bases; unmatched junction nucleotides: 5. This CDR3 has 13 amino acids. CDR3 sequence reads: CSARTGAAYEQYF. CDR3 bases: TGCAGTGCGAGGACAGGGGCAGCCTACGAGCAGTACTTC.

This rearrangement joins TRBV20-1 to TRBJ2-3; 9 positions match TRBD2. The germline V gene has CDR1 DFQATT and CDR2 SNEGSKA (reference sequence). V lost 1 base to trimming and J lost 6 bases; unmatched junction nucleotides: 5. This CDR3 is built from 14 residues. The CDR3 region is CSARAAGGRDTQYF. DNA of the CDR3: TGCAGTGCTAGAGCGGCGGGGGGGAGGGATACGCAGTATTTT.

This clonotype was counted between two and nine times. The chain has TRBV27 and TRBJ1-6; TRBD1 might be the D (5 bases). The CDR3 length is 15 residues. V lost 6 bases and J lost 10, with 19 bases in between. CDR1 and CDR2 (germline): MNHEY, SMNVEV (reference sequence). The CDR3: CASSPNKMGTSPLHF. The CDR3 coding sequence is TGTGCCAGCAGCCCCAACAAGATGGGGACGTCACCCCTCCACTTT.

The chain links TRBV18 to TRBJ2-7; 7 bases line up with TRBD1. The ends lost 1 base at V and 4 bases at J; junction bases unmatched: 4. Looked up from germline, CDR1 is KGHSH and CDR2 is LQKENI. The CDR3 consists of 14 residues. CDR3 in DNA: TGTGCCAGCTCACCACAGGGGGCGAGGTACGAGCAGTACTTC. Its protein product is CASSPQGARYEQYF.

The gene calls are TRBV12-3 or TRBV12-4 and TRBJ1-1; D is unclear. The ends were cut back, 3 bases at V and 11 bases at J, with 13 bases in the middle. The CDR3 is 12 residues long. DNA of the CDR3: TGTGCCAGCAGTTTGAGTGCCGTCGTTGCTTTCTTT. It specifies CASSLSAVVAFF.

This chain joins TRBV11-1 and TRBJ2-1; either TRBD1 or TRBD2 may fit D (6 bases each). The CDR3 loop spans 17 amino acids. Germline V gives CDR1 SGHAT, CDR2 FQDESV (reference sequence). V lost 2 bases, J lost 7 bases, and 21 bases lay in between. CDR3: CASSLSLYGGHLNEQFF. The CDR3 DNA reads as TGTGCCAGCAGCTTATCACTATATGGGGGGCATTTGAATGAGCAGTTCTTC.

V and J are TRBV4-1 and TRBJ1-2; D may be TRBD1 (5 bases). Germline V CDR1 and CDR2: MGHRA, YSYEKL. V dropped 2 bases and J dropped 4 bases, with 14 bases sitting between them. This CDR3 is 15 amino acids long. Here the CDR3 reads CASSQSRPGGYGYTF. The CDR3 region has the DNA TGCGCCAGCAGCCAAAGTCGGCCGGGGGGCTATGGCTACACCTTC.

The table lists this clonotype with a few counts. The V and J genes are TRBV20-1 and TRBJ2-1, with 7 bases matching TRBD1. V lost 2 bases, J lost 6 bases, and 4 bases stayed unmatched. The V gene's germline CDR1 is DFQATT and CDR2 SNEGSKA (reference sequence). CDR3 length equals 13 residues. The CDR3 DNA follows: TGCAGTGCTAGACGGGACAGCATCAATGAGCAGTTCTTC. Protein product: CSARRDSINEQFF.

The rearrangement uses TRBV12-3 or TRBV12-4 and TRBJ2-5; D remains unclear. This CDR3 has 15 amino acids. Deletions cut 3 bases from V and 3 bases from J, with 14 bases between. The CDR3 reads CASSLDLGREETQYF. The CDR3 nucleotides are TGTGCCAGCAGTTTGGACCTTGGACGCGAAGAGACCCAGTACTTC.

This chain uses TRBV20-1 with TRBJ2-3; 14 nucleotides line up with TRBD2. Looked up from germline, CDR1 is DFQATT and CDR2 is SNEGSKA (reference sequence). Trimming removed 0 bases from V and 2 bases from J; junction bases left unmatched: 4. The length of the CDR3 is 17 residues. The DNA of the CDR3 is TGCAGTGCTAGAGACGGACTAGCGGGGGGACTCACAGATACGCAGTATTTT. It translates to CSARDGLAGGLTDTQYF.

This clonotype was observed a few times. The chain is built from TRBV6-5 and TRBJ2-3, with TRBD1 as a possible D gene (6 bases). Germline assignment: CDR1 MNHEY and CDR2 SVGAGI. The CDR3 is 16 residues long. The germline V and J ends were trimmed by 5 bases and 0 bases, with 15 bases remaining between them. The chain's CDR3 is CASSTLVGASTDTQYF. The CDR3 DNA is TGTGCCAGCAGTACTTTAGTGGGGGCTAGCACAGATACGCAGTATTTT.